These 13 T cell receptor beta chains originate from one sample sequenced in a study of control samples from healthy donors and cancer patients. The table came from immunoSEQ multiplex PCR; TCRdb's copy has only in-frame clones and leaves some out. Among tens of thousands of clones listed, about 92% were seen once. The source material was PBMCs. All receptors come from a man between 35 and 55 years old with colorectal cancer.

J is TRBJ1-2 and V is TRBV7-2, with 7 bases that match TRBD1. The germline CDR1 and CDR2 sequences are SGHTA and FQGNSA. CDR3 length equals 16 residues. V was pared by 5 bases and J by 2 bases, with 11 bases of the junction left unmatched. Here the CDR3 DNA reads TGTGCCAGCAGCGCCTTTTACAGGGGACAGAACTATGGCTACACCTTC. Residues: CASSAFYRGQNYGYTF.

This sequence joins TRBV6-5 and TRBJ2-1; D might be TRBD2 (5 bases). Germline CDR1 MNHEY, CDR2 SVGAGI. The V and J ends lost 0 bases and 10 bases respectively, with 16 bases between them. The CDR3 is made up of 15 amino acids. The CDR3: CASSYSRLATGEQFF. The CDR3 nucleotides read TGTGCCAGCAGTTACTCTCGGCTAGCCACGGGGGAGCAGTTCTTC.

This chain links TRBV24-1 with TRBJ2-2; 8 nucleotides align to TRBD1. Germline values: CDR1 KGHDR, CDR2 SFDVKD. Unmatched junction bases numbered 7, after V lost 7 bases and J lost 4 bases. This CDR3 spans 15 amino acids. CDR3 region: CATRTGDISTGELFF. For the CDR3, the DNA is TGTGCCACCAGGACAGGGGATATTTCCACCGGGGAGCTGTTTTTT.

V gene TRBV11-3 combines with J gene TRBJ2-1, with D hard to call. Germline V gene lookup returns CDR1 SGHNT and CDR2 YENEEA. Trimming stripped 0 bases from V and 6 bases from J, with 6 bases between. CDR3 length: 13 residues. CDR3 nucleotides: TGTGCCAGCAGCTTAGATGGCGGCAATGAGCAGTTCTTC. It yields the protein CASSLDGGNEQFF.

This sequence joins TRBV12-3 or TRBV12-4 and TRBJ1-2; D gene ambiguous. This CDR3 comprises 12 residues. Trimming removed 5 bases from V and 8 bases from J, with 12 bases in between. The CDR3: CASSPDTGGYTF. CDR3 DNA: TGTGCCAGCAGTCCGGATACGGGGGGCTACACCTTC.

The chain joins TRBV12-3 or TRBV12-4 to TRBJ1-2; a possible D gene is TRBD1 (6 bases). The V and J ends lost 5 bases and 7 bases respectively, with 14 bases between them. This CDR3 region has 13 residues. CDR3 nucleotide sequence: TGTGCCAGCAGTGCTCAGGGGTACCGTGGCTACACCTTC. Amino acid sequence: CASSAQGYRGYTF.

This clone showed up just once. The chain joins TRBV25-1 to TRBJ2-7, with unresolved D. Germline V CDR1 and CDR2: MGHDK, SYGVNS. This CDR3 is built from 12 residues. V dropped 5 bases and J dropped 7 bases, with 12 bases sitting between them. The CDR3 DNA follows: TGTGCCAGCAGTTTGACCCCTGGAGAGCAGTACTTC. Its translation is CASSLTPGEQYF.

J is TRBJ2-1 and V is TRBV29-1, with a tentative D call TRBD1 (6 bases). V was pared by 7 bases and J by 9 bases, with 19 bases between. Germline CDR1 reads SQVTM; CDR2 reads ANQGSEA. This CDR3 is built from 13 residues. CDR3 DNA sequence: TGCAGCGGAGTAGGGGGAGTAATTGGTGAGCAGTTCTTC. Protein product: CSGVGGVIGEQFF.

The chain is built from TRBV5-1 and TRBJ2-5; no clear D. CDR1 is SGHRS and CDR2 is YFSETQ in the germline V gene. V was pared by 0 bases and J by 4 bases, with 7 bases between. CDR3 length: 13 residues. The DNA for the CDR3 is TGCGCCAGCAGCTTGGCCTGGGGAGAGACCCAGTACTTC. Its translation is CASSLAWGETQYF.

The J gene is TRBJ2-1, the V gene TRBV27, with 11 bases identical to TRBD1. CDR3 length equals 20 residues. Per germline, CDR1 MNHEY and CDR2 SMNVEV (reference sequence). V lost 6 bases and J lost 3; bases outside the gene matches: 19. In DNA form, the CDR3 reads TGTGCCAGCAGATATAAACTAAAGGGGCGGGGACAGGGGGACTACAATGAGCAGTTCTTC. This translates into CASRYKLKGRGQGDYNEQFF.

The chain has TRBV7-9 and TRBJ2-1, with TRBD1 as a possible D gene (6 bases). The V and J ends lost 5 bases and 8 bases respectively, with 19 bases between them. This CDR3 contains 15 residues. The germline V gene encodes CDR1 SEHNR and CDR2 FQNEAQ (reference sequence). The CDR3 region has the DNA TGTGCCAGCAGCCCTCAGGGGTTGAGTGCGTATGAGCAGTTCTTC. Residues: CASSPQGLSAYEQFF.

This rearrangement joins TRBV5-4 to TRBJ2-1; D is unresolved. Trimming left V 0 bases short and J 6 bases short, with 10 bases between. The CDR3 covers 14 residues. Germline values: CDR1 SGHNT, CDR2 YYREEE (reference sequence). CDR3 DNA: TGTGCCAGCAGCTTGGAGAGGCGTCTCAATGAGCAGTTCTTC. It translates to CASSLERRLNEQFF.

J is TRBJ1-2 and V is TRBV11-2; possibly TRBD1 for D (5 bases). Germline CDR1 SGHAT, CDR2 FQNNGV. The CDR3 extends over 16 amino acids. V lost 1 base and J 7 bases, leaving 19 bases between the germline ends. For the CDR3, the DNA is TGTGCCAGCAGCTTAGTTGGGGGGGACCCCGGACGTGGCTACACCTTC. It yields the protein CASSLVGGDPGRGYTF.